This T cell receptor (beta chain) was identified in a study of shared clonotypes between healthy human individuals. Germline loops: CDR1 MNHEY, CDR2 SMNVEV (reference sequence). CDR3 length equals 14 residues. V was pared by 6 bases and J by 8 bases, with 16 bases between. Amplification in unsorted PBMC replicate PCRs started from about 320 ng DNA, which equals 30,000 to 35,000 T cell genomes. In the original analysis: Filtering differed for immunoSEQ, which gave only junction sequences without quality scores. Repertoires were generated with immunoSEQ multiplex PCR, while TCRdb's copy carries only in-frame clones and drops some. Clone size and the V and J calls come from that table; the DNA yielded D and trimming. The repertoire holds fewer than 600,000 clones, with around three quarters as singletons. Without sorting, samples used around 92 million PBMCs for genomic DNA.

The sequencing input was PBMCs. The receptor comes from a middle-aged woman in good health. Some clones in this sample may be carry-over from other donors' samples. V is TRBV27 and J is TRBJ2-2, with D perhaps being TRBD1 or TRBD2 (5 bases each). Here the CDR3 reads CASSELGVTGELFF. In DNA form, the CDR3 reads TGTGCCAGCAGCGAGCTGGGGGTCACAGGGGAGCTGTTTTTT.